A single sample gave rise to the 24 T cell receptor beta chains below, sequenced in a study of blood T cell repertoires in COVID-19. Data came from immunoSEQ multiplex PCR; TCRdb stores just in-frame clones and leaves some out. The table shows more than 110,000 clones, with roughly 80% occurring only once. Sequencing was performed on peripheral blood. Every receptor here comes from a woman between 45 and 60 years old with active or convalescent COVID-19.

This clone has ten or more counts. The V gene is TRBV18, the J gene TRBJ1-4; 7 bases map to TRBD1. In germline, CDR1 is KGHSH, CDR2 LQKENI. V was pared by 6 bases and J by 4 bases, with 2 bases of the junction left unmatched. The CDR3 runs 13 residues. The CDR3 coding sequence is TGTGCCAGCTCTAGGGACAGTAATGAAAAACTGTTTTTT. It specifies CASSRDSNEKLFF.

The chain combines TRBV5-5 with TRBJ2-3; 11 nucleotides align to TRBD2. The CDR3 is 15 amino acids. Germline CDR1 and CDR2: SGHKS and YYEKEE (reference sequence). V dropped 4 bases and J dropped 3; count of bases not matched to a gene: 4. The CDR3 region is CASSPLAGETDTQYF. CDR3 coding DNA: TGTGCCAGCAGCCCACTAGCGGGGGAGACAGATACGCAGTATTTT. The complete variable domain, with remaining parts taken from reference TRBV5-5 and TRBJ2-3, reads DAGVTQSPTHLIKTRGQQVTLRCSPISGHKSVSWYQQVLGQGPQFIFQYYEKEERGRGNFPDRFSARQFPNYSSELNVNALLLGDSALYLCASSPLAGETDTQYFGPGTRLTVL.

The chain joins TRBV7-2 to TRBJ2-7; 14 positions agree with TRBD2. This CDR3 region has 18 residues. V shed 2 bases, J shed 0 bases, and the junction held 6 bases outside the gene matches. Germline V gene data show CDR1 as SGHTA and CDR2 as FQGNSA. This chain's CDR3 is CASSLRLGTSGSSYEQYF. In nucleotides, the CDR3 is TGTGCCAGCAGCTTACGCTTGGGGACTAGCGGGAGCTCCTACGAGCAGTACTTC.

This sequence joins TRBV10-3 and TRBJ1-1, with 8 positions matching TRBD1. Losses at the gene ends were 3 bases for V and 2 bases for J; bases not matched to a gene: 8. CDR1 is ENHRY, CDR2 SYGVKD, per germline. This CDR3 is built from 16 residues. The CDR3 nucleotides are TGTGCCATCAGTGACCCAGGGGGCGCCGGCAACACTGAAGCTTTCTTT. Residues: CAISDPGGAGNTEAFF.

The chain uses TRBV29-1 and TRBJ1-2; D is perhaps TRBD1 (6 bases). The CDR3 runs to 13 residues. Germline V CDR1 and CDR2: SQVTM, ANQGSEA. Trimming left V 2 bases short and J 3 bases short, with 10 bases between. The CDR3 region has the DNA TGCAGCGTTGAAAACAGGGTACACTATGGCTACACCTTC. Amino acid sequence: CSVENRVHYGYTF. Full variable domain (remainder filled in from reference TRBV29-1 and TRBJ1-2): SAVISQKPSRDICQRGTSLTIQCQVDSQVTMMFWYRQQPGQSLTLIATANQGSEATYESGFVIDKFPISRPNLTFSTLTVSNMSPEDSSIYLCSVENRVHYGYTFGSGTRLTVV.

The V call is TRBV2, the J call TRBJ2-5; possibly TRBD1 for D (5 bases). CDR1 SNHLY and CDR2 FYNNEI come from the germline V gene. V lost 7 bases and J lost 1, with 10 bases in between. The CDR3 runs to 13 residues. CDR3 sequence (DNA): TGTGCCAGCACCCAAGGGGTCCAAGAGACCCAGTACTTC. Translation gives CASTQGVQETQYF.

The chain joins TRBV7-6 to TRBJ1-6; TRBD1 agrees at 7 bases. The V gene's germline CDR1 is SGHVS and CDR2 FNYEAQ. The CDR3 covers 16 residues. Trimming removed 5 bases from V and 6 bases from J; junction bases left unmatched: 10. The CDR3 DNA is TGTGCCAGCAGCATAACCGACAGGGCTGGTAATTCACCCCTCCACTTT. It specifies CASSITDRAGNSPLHF. Full variable domain (outside the CDR3, taken from reference TRBV7-6 and TRBJ1-6): GAGVSQSPRYKVTKRGQDVALRCDPISGHVSLYWYRQALGQGPEFLTYFNYEAQQDKSGLPNDRFSAERPEGSISTLTIQRTEQRDSAMYRCASSITDRAGNSPLHFGNGTRLTVT.

This clone was seen more than once but under ten times. J is TRBJ1-2 and V is TRBV4-3, with 7 nucleotides matching TRBD1. The CDR3 contains 14 residues. In germline, CDR1 is LGHNA, CDR2 YSLEER. The trim removed 1 base at V and 5 bases at J, leaving 4 bases unmatched. The CDR3 DNA reads TGCGCCAGCAGCCAAGCGACAGGGAGTTATGGCTACACCTTC. Translating gives CASSQATGSYGYTF.

V and J are TRBV7-2 and TRBJ1-1, with 8 bases fitting TRBD1. Germline assignment: CDR1 SGHTA and CDR2 FQGNSA. Trimming at V came to 6 bases and at J to 1 base, leaving 7 bases not matched to a gene. The CDR3 covers 15 residues. The CDR3 DNA reads TGTGCCAGCAGGTCGGACAGGGTGACGAACACTGAAGCTTTCTTT. It translates to CASRSDRVTNTEAFF.

The chain has TRBV7-9 and TRBJ2-2; 9 nucleotides match TRBD1. Germline V gives CDR1 SEHNR, CDR2 FQNEAQ (reference sequence). The J segment lost 4 bases and the V segment lost 0 bases, leaving 3 bases of the junction unmatched. The length of the CDR3 is 16 residues. The CDR3 region is CASSLAGTGITGELFF. The CDR3, as DNA: TGTGCCAGCAGCTTAGCCGGGACAGGGATCACCGGGGAGCTGTTTTTT.

The chain uses TRBV6-5 and TRBJ1-2, with a tentative D call TRBD1 (6 bases). Trimming stripped 4 bases from V and 2 bases from J, with 14 bases between. This CDR3 spans 15 amino acids. Per germline, CDR1 MNHEY and CDR2 SVGAGI. The CDR3 loop reads CASSSGRTENYGYTF. CDR3 in DNA: TGTGCCAGCAGTTCGGGCCGGACAGAAAACTATGGCTACACCTTC.

This chain joins TRBV7-2 and TRBJ2-7; possibly TRBD1 for D (5 bases). The CDR3 runs to 14 residues. Germline CDR1 and CDR2: SGHTA and FQGNSA. Trimming took 1 base from V and 5 from J, leaving 12 bases between them. DNA for the CDR3: TGTGCCAGCAGCTTAGTAGCCCAGGGTGACGAGCAGTACTTC. Translated: CASSLVAQGDEQYF. The full variable domain, its missing parts supplied by reference TRBV7-2 and TRBJ2-7, is GAGVSQSPSNKVTEKGKDVELRCDPISGHTALYWYRQSLGQGLEFLIYFQGNSAPDKSGLPSDRFSAERTGGSVSTLTIQRTQQEDSAVYLCASSLVAQGDEQYFGPGTRLTVT.

The chain links TRBV30 to TRBJ1-3; maybe TRBD1 (6 bases). The V end was cut by 3 bases, the J end by 0 bases, with 9 bases between. This CDR3 contains 14 residues. Germline V gene lookup returns CDR1 GTSNPN and CDR2 SVGIG (reference sequence). The CDR3 coding sequence is TGTGCCTGGAGGACAGGCCACTCTGGAAACACCATATATTTT. It specifies CAWRTGHSGNTIYF.

This clone was seen a single time. The rearrangement joins TRBV5-1 to TRBJ1-2, with a weak D call TRBD1 (6 bases). CDR3 length equals 13 residues. Germline V gene sequence: CDR1 SGHRS, CDR2 YFSETQ. V was pared by 2 bases and J by 8 bases, with 13 bases between. DNA for the CDR3: TGCGCCAGCAGCTTCGAGGGGGTTGAGGGCTACACCTTC. This sequence encodes CASSFEGVEGYTF.

The DNA of the CDR3 is TGTGCCAGCAGTGGATACCGACAGGGGTCCTATGGCTACACCTTC. Translation gives CASSGYRQGSYGYTF. The chain recombines TRBV2 with TRBJ1-2; 8 bases align to TRBD1. In germline, CDR1 is SNHLY, CDR2 FYNNEI. V was pared by 4 bases and J by 4 bases, with 8 bases of the junction left unmatched. This CDR3 contains 15 residues.

The gene calls are TRBV5-6 and TRBJ2-2; 9 nucleotides match TRBD2. CDR1 and CDR2 (germline): SGHDT, YYEEEE. The CDR3 contains 19 residues. Unmatched junction bases numbered 13, after V lost 0 bases and J lost 4 bases. The chain's CDR3 is CASSLVFLAGRRSTGELFF. CDR3 bases: TGTGCCAGCAGCTTGGTCTTTCTAGCGGGGAGGCGAAGCACCGGGGAGCTGTTTTTT.

J is TRBJ2-1 and V is TRBV2; TRBD2 aligns across 8 bases. Losses at the gene ends were 7 bases for V and 9 bases for J; bases not matched to a gene: 8. The germline CDR1 and CDR2 sequences are SNHLY and FYNNEI. The CDR3 is 13 amino acids. Here the CDR3 DNA reads TGTGCCAGCACCGAGCGGGAGTGGGGTGAGCAGTTCTTC. This sequence encodes CASTEREWGEQFF.

The chain combines TRBV2 with TRBJ1-4; D gene uncertain. There are 16 residues in the CDR3. Trimming pared 2 bases from V and 7 bases from J, leaving 17 bases between. Germline CDR1 is SNHLY and CDR2 is FYNNEI. CDR3 in DNA: TGTGCCAGCAGTGAAAGGGAGGCGGGGTGGGTTGAAAAACTGTTTTTT. Protein: CASSEREAGWVEKLFF.

The chain has TRBV9 and TRBJ2-1; 8 positions agree with TRBD2. CDR3 length equals 14 residues. Per germline, CDR1 SGDLS and CDR2 YYNGEE. Trimming removed 3 bases from V and 9 bases from J; junction bases left unmatched: 8. CDR3 amino acids: CASSALGGAGEQFF. The CDR3 DNA is TGTGCCAGCAGCGCCCTCGGGGGGGCTGGTGAGCAGTTCTTC.

The chain combines TRBV27 with TRBJ2-3; TRBD2 aligns across 10 bases. After removal of 3 bases from V and 5 bases from J, the junction contained 5 bases not matched to a gene. The V gene's germline CDR1 is MNHEY and CDR2 SMNVEV (reference sequence). CDR3 length equals 15 residues. The CDR3 bases are TGTGCCAGCAGTTTCCAGCGGGAGGGCCAAGATACGCAGTATTTT. Its protein is CASSFQREGQDTQYF.

This clone was counted only a few times. This chain joins TRBV2 and TRBJ2-5; 12 bases align to TRBD2. V was clipped by 2 bases and J by 2 bases; unmatched bases: 6. The germline CDR1 and CDR2 sequences are SNHLY and FYNNEI. The CDR3 runs 17 residues. The CDR3 region is CASSEPPTSGRQETQYF. Written as DNA, the CDR3 is TGTGCCAGCAGTGAACCCCCCACTAGCGGGAGGCAAGAGACCCAGTACTTC.

V and J are TRBV12-3 or TRBV12-4 and TRBJ1-6; unclear D gene. The ends were cut back, 3 bases at V and 13 bases at J, with 13 bases in the middle. The CDR3 length is 13 residues. The CDR3 spells CASSFGRLWPLHF. The CDR3 region has the DNA TGTGCCAGCAGTTTTGGCAGGCTGTGGCCCCTCCACTTT.

In its sample, this clone was seen a few times. A read error may explain this, as a much larger clone is one base away. The V and J genes are TRBV7-2 and TRBJ2-5, with 8 positions matching TRBD2. This CDR3 spans 18 amino acids. The germline V gene has CDR1 SGHTA and CDR2 FQGNSA. V was clipped by 5 bases and J by 2 bases; unmatched bases: 16. The CDR3 DNA reads TGTGCCAGCAGCCCGGGGGGGACTCGCGGGGGCCGACAAGAGACCCAGTACTTC. Its translation is CASSPGGTRGGRQETQYF. Filled out from reference TRBV7-2 and TRBJ2-5, the complete variable domain reads GAGVSQSPSNKVTEKGKDVELRCDPISGHTALYWYRQSLGQGLEFLIYFQGNSAPDKSGLPSDRFSAERTGGSVSTLTIQRTQQEDSAVYLCASSPGGTRGGRQETQYFGPGTRLLVL.

The chain has TRBV18 and TRBJ2-2; 7 nucleotides agree with TRBD1. With 4 bases clipped from V and 2 bases from J, the junction kept 7 bases outside the gene matches. The CDR3 extends over 16 amino acids. Germline values: CDR1 KGHSH, CDR2 LQKENI. This CDR3 reads CASSRSGQTNTGELFF. CDR3 DNA: TGTGCCAGCTCACGCTCGGGACAGACTAACACCGGGGAGCTGTTTTTT.